This T cell receptor (beta chain) was documented in a study of T cell responses to AZD1222 COVID-19 vaccine. General study findings and limits: Clonal diversity was possibly underestimated; the donors were predominantly white British and more often female. Spike-specific TCRs gained breadth and depth after people received two AZD1222 doses.

The CDR3 has 13 residues. J lost 8 bases, V lost 5 bases, and 4 bases had no gene match. As for this clone: Its specificity is unknown.

The repertoire was sequenced with immunoSEQ multiplex PCR; TCRdb's copy has only in-frame clones and lacks some. Of about 150,000 clones in the sample, about 92% are singletons; the top ten hold approximately 6.3%. This TCR was recovered from an adult who received the AZD1222 COVID-19 vaccine. Sample: peripheral blood, taken 28 days after the second AZD1222 dose. The rearrangement links TRBV12-3 or TRBV12-4 to TRBJ2-1; TRBD1 matches at 9 bases. The CDR3 here is CASSNTGGDEQFF. CDR3 bases: TGTGCCAGCAGTAATACAGGGGGCGATGAGCAGTTCTTC.